Listed below are T cell receptor beta chains from one sample, sequenced in a study of blood T cell repertoires in COVID-19. Data came from immunoSEQ multiplex PCR; TCRdb stores just in-frame clones and leaves some out. The sample includes more than 300,000 clones, over 85% of them seen just once. Sequencing was done on a sample of PBMCs or T cells enriched from blood (not recorded which). Source of these receptors: a young woman who had recovered from COVID-19. CDR3s include the opening cysteine and the closing phenylalanine or tryptophan. D genes are given only for firm matches. Clone size is shown for a subset of rows, as once, few, many or a class of expanded clone.

V gene: TRBV6-4
J gene: TRBJ2-1
D gene: TRBD2
clone size: -
CDR3 protein: CASSEAGNSGLGYNEQFF
CDR3 DNA: TGTGCCAGCAGTGAGGCCGGCAATAGCGGGCTTGGATACAATGAGCAGTTCTTC

V gene: TRBV4-1
J gene: TRBJ2-1
D gene: TRBD2
clone size: -
CDR3 protein: CASSPIRTSGRSYNEQFF
CDR3 DNA: TGCGCCAGCAGCCCAATTCGGACTAGCGGGAGATCCTACAATGAGCAGTTCTTC

V gene: TRBV5-6
J gene: TRBJ1-1
D gene: -
clone size: -
CDR3 protein: CASSLAGVRGGNTEAFF
CDR3 DNA: TGTGCCAGCAGCTTGGCAGGGGTCAGAGGGGGGAACACTGAAGCTTTCTTT

V gene: TRBV6-5
J gene: TRBJ2-6
D gene: -
clone size: -
CDR3 protein: CASRRTGTGANVLTF
CDR3 DNA: TGTGCCAGCAGGCGAACAGGGACTGGGGCCAACGTCCTGACTTTC

V gene: TRBV30
J gene: TRBJ1-2
D gene: -
clone size: -
CDR3 protein: CAWSVPGGERYGYTF
CDR3 DNA: TGTGCCTGGAGTGTACCCGGCGGAGAACGCTATGGCTACACCTTC

V gene: TRBV11-2
J gene: TRBJ2-1
D gene: -
clone size: once
CDR3 protein: CASSLGAGGLHEQFF
CDR3 DNA: TGTGCCAGCAGCTTAGGGGCGGGCGGGCTCCATGAGCAGTTCTTC

V gene: TRBV4-2
J gene: TRBJ2-3
D gene: -
clone size: few
CDR3 protein: CASSSGVGVVTDTQYF
CDR3 DNA: TGTGCCAGCAGCTCGGGGGTGGGAGTGGTGACAGATACGCAGTATTTT

V gene: TRBV11-2
J gene: TRBJ2-1
D gene: TRBD2
clone size: -
CDR3 protein: CASSSFSGTRVHEQFF
CDR3 DNA: TGTGCCAGCAGCTCCTTCTCCGGGACTAGGGTGCATGAGCAGTTCTTC

V gene: TRBV7-9
J gene: TRBJ2-7
D gene: -
clone size: -
CDR3 protein: CASSLSIGGTYYEQYF
CDR3 DNA: TGTGCCAGCAGCTTAAGCATTGGCGGGACGTATTACGAGCAGTACTTC

V gene: TRBV10-1
J gene: TRBJ2-3
D gene: TRBD1
clone size: -
CDR3 protein: CASSDEGQGVTDTQYF
CDR3 DNA: TGCGCCAGCAGTGACGAGGGACAGGGAGTAACAGATACGCAGTATTTT

V gene: TRBV4-1
J gene: TRBJ1-4
D gene: TRBD1
clone size: -
CDR3 protein: CASSRIYTRDRENEKLFF
CDR3 DNA: TGCGCCAGCAGCCGAATATATACTAGGGACAGGGAGAATGAAAAACTGTTTTTT

V gene: TRBV14
J gene: TRBJ2-5
D gene: -
clone size: -
CDR3 protein: CASSQLTQYF
CDR3 DNA: TGTGCCAGCAGCCAACTGACCCAGTACTTC

V gene: TRBV10-1
J gene: TRBJ1-5
D gene: TRBD1
clone size: -
CDR3 protein: CASSVGQGQPQHF
CDR3 DNA: TGCGCCAGCAGTGTTGGACAGGGCCAGCCCCAGCATTTT

V gene: TRBV7-2
J gene: TRBJ1-5
D gene: -
clone size: -
CDR3 protein: CASSYAGGNQPQHF
CDR3 DNA: TGTGCCAGCAGCTACGCGGGGGGAAATCAGCCCCAGCATTTT

V gene: TRBV13
J gene: TRBJ1-6
D gene: TRBD1
clone size: -
CDR3 protein: CASSPGTDNSPLHF
CDR3 DNA: TGTGCCAGCAGCCCCGGGACAGATAATTCACCCCTCCACTTT

V gene: TRBV19
J gene: TRBJ2-7
D gene: -
clone size: few
CDR3 protein: CASGNQEGTYEQYF
CDR3 DNA: TGTGCCAGTGGGAATCAAGAGGGTACCTACGAGCAGTACTTC

V gene: TRBV7-6
J gene: TRBJ2-1
D gene: TRBD1
clone size: few
CDR3 protein: CASSLVQTGFLPGEQFF
CDR3 DNA: TGTGCCAGCAGCTTAGTTCAGACAGGGTTCCTGCCAGGTGAGCAGTTCTTC